This TCR beta chain was sequenced in a study of regulatory T cells in long-lasting Graves disease. Findings of the study overall: Exclusively peripheral blood, rather than thyroid tissue, was studied. Persistent Graves' patients showed reduced TCR diversity versus newly diagnosed patients. Few sampled subjects may have lowered accuracy.

This clonotype was detected a few times. Its target is unknown. Documented time point: persistent/refractory GD, antithyroid drugs over 5 years with positive TRAb. RNA from PBMCs was the source of the TCR library. Relying on iRepertoire HTBI primers and Arm-PCR of CDR3 regions, the team built TCR beta libraries. TCRdb reprocessed the multiplex PCR reads with MiXCR, giving one entry per CDR3 protein. The data contain about 430,000 distinct CDR3 sequences, 21% of them singletons. Sample: peripheral blood mononuclear cells (PBMCs), taken when the disease was refractory, from a patient treated with antithyroid drugs. The clonotype was recovered from a female donor with Graves disease.

This CDR3 is CASSPEAGGASINYGYTF. CDR3 coding DNA: TGCGCCAGCAGCCCAGAGGCAGGGGGCGCCTCAATTAACTATGGCTACACCTTC. This chain joins TRBV5-1 and TRBJ1-2, with 8 bases that match TRBD1. CDR1 and CDR2 from the germline V gene are SGHRS and YFSETQ. The CDR3 is made up of 18 amino acids. V lost 4 bases to trimming and J lost 1 base; unmatched junction nucleotides: 15.